This is a list of T cell receptor beta chains from one sample in a study of post-analysis software for immune sequencing data. MiXCR was run by TCRdb on the PCR reads, yielding one entry per CDR3 protein. The table has some 450,000 distinct CDR3 sequences, around 40% seen once. Material: blood. The receptors come from a girl aged 5-17 years with multiple sclerosis. CDR3s include the opening cysteine and the closing phenylalanine or tryptophan. A D gene is named only where the DNA matches it firmly. The size entry is marked missing in some rows and otherwise reads once, few, many or a size class.

v_gene	j_gene	d_gene	len	abundance	CDR3nt	CDR3aa
TRBV4-1	TRBJ2-7	TRBD1	15	NA	TGCGCCAGCAGCCCTGACACAGGGGGCTCCTACGAGCAGTACTTC	CASSPDTGGSYEQYF
TRBV12-3/TRBV12-4	TRBJ2-7	NA	14	NA	TGTGCCAGCAGTTTTCAGGGAGTTTCCTACGAGCAGTACTTC	CASSFQGVSYEQYF
TRBV25-1	TRBJ2-4	NA	12	NA	TGTGCCAGCAATGGCGGCACAAACATTCAGTACTTC	CASNGGTNIQYF
TRBV20-1	TRBJ2-3	TRBD2	16	NA	TGCAGTGCTACTTCCCGGACTAGCGGGAGTACAGATACGCAGTATTTT	CSATSRTSGSTDTQYF
TRBV7-3	TRBJ2-5	TRBD1	15	NA	TGTGCCAGCAGCTTTCGGACAGGGGGCGCAGAGACCCAGTACTTC	CASSFRTGGAETQYF
TRBV20-1	TRBJ2-1	TRBD1	11	few	TGCAGTGCAGACAGGGGCAATGAGCAGTTCTTC	CSADRGNEQFF
TRBV28	TRBJ2-7	NA	13	NA	TGTGCCAGCAGGCACAGGGTTGACTACGAGCAGTACTTC	CASRHRVDYEQYF
TRBV4-1	TRBJ2-7	TRBD2	15	once	TGCGCCAGCAGCCAATTGGGCGGGAGTGGGTACGAGCAGTACTTC	CASSQLGGSGYEQYF
TRBV7-3	TRBJ2-1	NA	15	NA	TGTGCCAGCAGCCCTTCTGTTGCGTCCTACAATGAGCAGTTCTTC	CASSPSVASYNEQFF
TRBV9	TRBJ2-2	NA	15	NA	TGTGCCAGCAGCGCTACAGGGTTAAACACCGGGGAGCTGTTTTTT	CASSATGLNTGELFF
TRBV28	TRBJ2-1	NA	16	NA	TGTGCCAGCGGGGAGAAATCAGGGGTTCCCTACAATGAGCAGTTCTTC	CASGEKSGVPYNEQFF